The entry below describes one T cell receptor (beta chain). Its target is not known. The V segment lost 6 bases and the J segment 4 bases; nucleotides outside the gene matches: 7. Germline loops: CDR1 MNHEY, CDR2 SMNVEV (reference sequence). The CDR3 has 15 residues. This record comes from a study of beta chain features in type 1 diabetes. Study in general: Examination covered 100 million to 140 million sorted cells spanning all samples.

General observations from the study: Whatever favoring of shorter templates PCR might show would apply equally to patients and controls. When Type 1 diabetes patients were examined, their TCRB CDR3s proved moderately but significantly shorter in all four CD4+ subsets.

Reverse transcribing all isolated RNA meant expressed TCRB transcripts were sequenced. Data came from immunoSEQ multiplex PCR; TCRdb stores just in-frame clones and leaves some out. The table lists tens of thousands of clones, around 45% of them singletons. The chain joins TRBV27 to TRBJ1-3, with 9 bases aligning to TRBD1. Material for sequencing was stem cell memory CD4+ T cells from blood. This receptor was obtained from a man aged 30-40 years with type 1 diabetes. The chain's CDR3 is CASSRTGTGGNTIYF. The CDR3 DNA reads as TGTGCCAGCAGCCGTACCGGGACAGGGGGAAACACCATATATTTT.